The 24 T cell receptor beta chains given below trace back to one sample, sequenced in a study of shared clonotypes between healthy human individuals. Repertoires were generated with immunoSEQ multiplex PCR, while TCRdb's copy carries only in-frame clones and drops some. The sample yields a few million clones, 92% seen once. Material: naive CD4+ T cells from PBMCs. Subset here: CD45RA+ positively selected. The source of these receptors is a man in his late teens or twenties in good health. Some clones in this sample may be carry-over from other donors' samples.

The chain carries TRBV5-4 and TRBJ1-6; D call uncertain. CDR3 length equals 13 residues. CDR1 and CDR2 (germline): SGHNT, YYREEE (reference sequence). V lost 2 bases and J 8 bases, leaving 8 bases between the germline ends. The CDR3 DNA reads as TGTGCCAGCAGCTTCAGCGTGGATTCACCCCTCCACTTT. Translated: CASSFSVDSPLHF.

Details on this clone: Different DNA sequences within this sample yield the same CDR3. The V call is TRBV27, the J call TRBJ1-4; unclear D gene. The germline V and J ends were trimmed by 6 bases and 0 bases, with 8 bases remaining between them. CDR1 is MNHEY, CDR2 SMNVEV, per germline (reference sequence). There are 14 residues in the CDR3. The CDR3 nucleotides are TGTGCCAGCAGGACGGCCGCAACTAATGAAAAACTGTTTTTT. This translates into CASRTAATNEKLFF. Combining the CDR3 with reference TRBV27 and TRBJ1-4 gives the whole variable domain EAQVTQNPRYLITVTGKKLTVTCSQNMNHEYMSWYRQDPGLGLRQIYYSMNVEVTDKGDVPEGYKVSRKEKRNFPLILESPSPNQTSLYFCASRTAATNEKLFFGSGTQLSVL.

The chain couples TRBV18 to TRBJ1-5; D perhaps matches TRBD1 (5 bases). The CDR3 spans 14 residues. V was trimmed by 2 bases and J by 9 bases, leaving 14 bases between them. The germline V gene encodes CDR1 KGHSH and CDR2 LQKENI. The CDR3 is CASSPSQQGRPQHF. In nucleotides, the CDR3 is TGTGCCAGCTCACCAAGCCAGCAGGGAAGGCCCCAGCATTTT.

The chain carries TRBV18 and TRBJ1-2; 7 positions agree with TRBD1. Per the germline V gene, CDR1 is KGHSH and CDR2 is LQKENI. The ends lost 3 bases at V and 1 base at J; junction bases unmatched: 5. The CDR3 runs 15 residues. DNA of the CDR3: TGTGCCAGCTCACCGCCGGGACAGTTTAACTATGGCTACACCTTC. Protein sequence: CASSPPGQFNYGYTF.

This chain links TRBV5-4 with TRBJ2-1; 8 bases map to TRBD2. The CDR3 contains 16 residues. Losses at the gene ends were 5 bases for V and 2 bases for J; bases not matched to a gene: 9. Germline V lookup: CDR1 SGHNT, CDR2 YYREEE (reference sequence). The CDR3 protein is CASRISGASTYNEQFF. The CDR3, as DNA: TGTGCCAGCAGGATTAGCGGGGCGTCAACCTACAATGAGCAGTTCTTC.

The chain couples TRBV14 to TRBJ1-1; D gene unclear. The CDR3 runs to 20 residues. V dropped 0 bases and J dropped 0 bases, with 23 bases sitting between them. CDR1 is SGHDN and CDR2 is FVKESK in the germline V gene. The CDR3 sequence is CASSQDLPAIPSIMNTEAFF. CDR3 coding DNA: TGTGCCAGCAGCCAAGATCTCCCTGCAATCCCATCTATTATGAACACTGAAGCTTTCTTT.

This clone was recorded a few times. The rearrangement links TRBV10-1 to TRBJ1-1; D is possibly TRBD1 (5 bases). Germline assignment: CDR1 WNHNN and CDR2 SYGVQD (reference sequence). V was clipped by 0 bases and J by 11 bases, with 13 bases between them. The CDR3 consists of 13 residues. CDR3 in amino acids: CASSESADRRAFF. The CDR3 nucleotides read TGCGCCAGCAGTGAGTCGGCAGACAGACGTGCTTTCTTT.

The chain employs TRBV29-1 and TRBJ2-7; D is perhaps TRBD1 (6 bases). The germline gives CDR1 SQVTM, CDR2 ANQGSEA. CDR3 length: 13 residues. V dropped 4 bases and J dropped 0 bases, with 10 bases sitting between them. The CDR3 nucleotides are TGCAGCGTTGGACGACAGGACTCCTACGAGCAGTACTTC. This sequence encodes CSVGRQDSYEQYF.

The genes are TRBV7-3 and TRBJ2-3; unclear D gene. This CDR3 region has 16 residues. V lost 2 bases and J lost 2, with 14 bases in between. CDR1 and CDR2 from the germline V gene are SGHTA and FQGTGA. In nucleotides, the CDR3 is TGTGCCAGCAGCTTAGGAGTCGGCGGAGACACAGATACGCAGTATTTT. Its protein product is CASSLGVGGDTDTQYF.

This chain connects TRBV7-3 to TRBJ2-7; perhaps D is TRBD1 or TRBD2 (6 bases each). CDR1 SGHTA and CDR2 FQGTGA come from the germline V gene. V shed 4 bases and J shed 3 bases, with 10 bases lying between them. This CDR3 region has 13 residues. The CDR3 is CASSWGANYEQYF. DNA for the CDR3: TGTGCCAGCAGCTGGGGGGCTAACTACGAGCAGTACTTC.

The rearrangement uses TRBV5-1 and TRBJ2-2; D unresolved. Trimming stripped 1 base from V and 5 bases from J, with 6 bases between. Germline V gene lookup returns CDR1 SGHRS and CDR2 YFSETQ. This CDR3 has 13 amino acids. The CDR3 region has the DNA TGCGCCAGCAGCTTGACAGATACCGGGGAGCTGTTTTTT. Protein product: CASSLTDTGELFF.

DNA for the CDR3: TGTGCCAGCAGTCCACACTCGGGGGGGATGCAGTATTTT. It codes for CASSPHSGGMQYF. The chain couples TRBV6-5 to TRBJ2-3, with TRBD2 matching 8 bases. This CDR3 contains 13 residues. After removal of 5 bases from V and 11 bases from J, the junction contained 9 bases not matched to a gene. Germline V gives CDR1 MNHEY, CDR2 SVGAGI.

CDR3 DNA: TGCAGCGTTGCCGACGGACAGGTCGATAATTCACCCCTCCACTTT. Amino acids: CSVADGQVDNSPLHF. V is TRBV29-1 and J is TRBJ1-6, with 7 bases identical to TRBD1. Germline V CDR1 and CDR2: SQVTM, ANQGSEA. CDR3 length: 15 amino acids. J was trimmed by 5 bases and V by 4 bases; bases with no gene match: 8.

The rearrangement uses TRBV7-3 and TRBJ2-3; 9 nucleotides agree with TRBD1. The CDR3 runs 16 residues. Losses at the gene ends were 1 base for V and 6 bases for J; bases not matched to a gene: 8. The V gene's germline CDR1 is SGHTA and CDR2 FQGTGA. The CDR3 nucleotides are TGTGCCAGCAGCTTAAAGTCCGGGACAGGGTGGGATACGCAGTATTTT. Its protein product is CASSLKSGTGWDTQYF.

The sample holds one count of this clone. The chain links TRBV29-1 to TRBJ2-3, with unresolved D. The CDR3 loop spans 13 amino acids. Germline CDR1 reads SQVTM; CDR2 reads ANQGSEA. V was shortened by 4 bases and J by 4 bases, with 12 bases between the two germline ends. CDR3 DNA: TGCAGCGTTGTCCCCAGCGCCGCAGATACGCAGTATTTT. Translating gives CSVVPSAADTQYF.

The chain couples TRBV30 to TRBJ2-1, with 9 bases matching TRBD2. V shed 8 bases and J 7 bases; nucleotides not matched to a gene: 18. Per germline, CDR1 GTSNPN and CDR2 SVGIG (reference sequence). The CDR3 has 16 residues. The CDR3, as DNA: TGTGCCGGAAGGTCCCGGACTAGCGCCCAAATGAATGAGCAGTTCTTC. Its protein product is CAGRSRTSAQMNEQFF. Full variable domain (outside the CDR3, taken from reference TRBV30 and TRBJ2-1): SQTIHQWPATLVQPVGSPLSLECTVEGTSNPNLYWYRQAAGRGLQLLFYSVGIGQISSEVPQNLSASRPQDRQFILSSKKLLLSDSGFYLCAGRSRTSAQMNEQFFGPGTRLTVL.

V and J are TRBV27 and TRBJ2-5; 7 positions agree with TRBD2. The CDR3 has 15 amino acids. CDR1 is MNHEY, CDR2 SMNVEV, per germline (reference sequence). V lost 7 bases to trimming and J lost 0 bases; unmatched junction nucleotides: 8. CDR3 bases: TGTGCCAGCACCTCGGGGCGGGAGTACCAAGAGACCCAGTACTTC. This translates into CASTSGREYQETQYF.

The V call is TRBV6-6, the J call TRBJ2-3; D remains unclear. V was shortened by 2 bases and J by 0 bases, with 6 bases between the two germline ends. Germline CDR1 is MNHNY and CDR2 is SVGAGI (reference sequence). This CDR3 is 14 amino acids long. CDR3: CASSYGDSTDTQYF. The CDR3 nucleotides read TGTGCCAGCAGTTACGGGGATAGCACAGATACGCAGTATTTT.

V gene TRBV11-2 combines with J gene TRBJ2-3, with TRBD1 matching 7 bases. In germline, CDR1 is SGHAT, CDR2 FQNNGV. J gave up 9 bases and V 4 bases, and 4 bases lay outside the gene matches. CDR3 length equals 12 residues. CDR3 in DNA: TGTGCCAGCAGCTCTACAGGGGCCACGCAGTATTTT. Amino acid sequence: CASSSTGATQYF.

This rearrangement joins TRBV7-2 to TRBJ2-7, with D tentatively TRBD2 (7 bases). Per the germline V gene, CDR1 is SGHTA and CDR2 is FQGNSA. V shed 4 bases and J shed 3 bases, with 16 bases lying between them. There are 15 residues in the CDR3. The CDR3 coding sequence is TGTGCCAGCAGCTCACGTAGGGGGGGAGGCTACGAGCAGTACTTC. This gives the protein CASSSRRGGGYEQYF. Combining the CDR3 with reference TRBV7-2 and TRBJ2-7 gives the whole variable domain GAGVSQSPSNKVTEKGKDVELRCDPISGHTALYWYRQSLGQGLEFLIYFQGNSAPDKSGLPSDRFSAERTGGSVSTLTIQRTQQEDSAVYLCASSSRRGGGYEQYFGPGTRLTVT.

This sequence joins TRBV30 and TRBJ2-1; 7 nucleotides line up with TRBD1. The CDR3 spans 15 residues. V lost 5 bases and J lost 4; bases outside the gene matches: 11. The germline V gene has CDR1 GTSNPN and CDR2 SVGIG (reference sequence). The CDR3: CAWDQTGSGYNEQFF. In nucleotides, the CDR3 is TGTGCCTGGGACCAGACAGGGTCTGGGTACAATGAGCAGTTCTTC.

The chain uses TRBV29-1 and TRBJ2-7; a weak D match, TRBD1 (6 bases). CDR3 length equals 12 residues. V was trimmed by 5 bases and J by 4 bases, leaving 12 bases between them. Looked up from germline, CDR1 is SQVTM and CDR2 is ANQGSEA. This CDR3 is CSVRQGKYEQYF. CDR3 bases: TGCAGCGTTCGTCAGGGGAAGTACGAGCAGTACTTC.

This clone was detected a few times. This chain uses TRBV6-1 with TRBJ2-3; tentative D call: TRBD2 (6 bases). This CDR3 region has 15 residues. The V end was cut by 6 bases, the J end by 2 bases, with 15 bases between. Germline V gene sequence: CDR1 MNHNS, CDR2 SASEGT. The CDR3 nucleotides are TGTGCCAGCAGATACGATACGGGGGACACAGATACGCAGTATTTT. Amino acids: CASRYDTGDTDTQYF.

V and J are TRBV28 and TRBJ1-1; TRBD1 aligns across 8 bases. Trimming cost V 4 bases and J 11 bases; bases outside gene matches: 6. CDR1 is MDHEN and CDR2 is SYDVKM in the germline V gene. The CDR3 is made up of 12 amino acids. The chain's CDR3 is CASSSSGGPAFF. The CDR3 coding sequence is TGTGCCAGCAGTTCTTCAGGGGGCCCGGCTTTCTTT.